One and the same sample provided the 27 T cell receptor beta chains below, sequenced in a study of T-cell reconstitution after alpha-beta-depleted transplantation in children. This sample's TCRbeta library carried unique molecular identifier barcodes. TCRdb called the PCR reads again in MiXCR, with one record for every CDR3 protein. The sample comprises about 110,000 distinct CDR3 sequences, approximately 6% of which are singletons, and roughly 23% rests with the top ten. Sequences were derived from PBMCs, mostly from graft donor cells, sampled 360 days after TCRalphabeta/CD19-depleted stem cell transplant. The receptors originated from a male patient between 2 and 10 years old who had a stem cell transplant for acute lymphoblastic leukemia, so the T cells may come from the graft donor.

This clonotype appeared a few times. The genes are TRBV7-9 and TRBJ1-2, with 7 bases identical to TRBD1. The V gene's germline CDR1 is SEHNR and CDR2 FQNEAQ (reference sequence). V was clipped by 3 bases and J by 6 bases; unmatched bases: 1. This CDR3 contains 12 residues. The CDR3 sequence: CASSLTGNGYTF. Here the CDR3 DNA reads TGTGCCAGCAGCTTGACAGGGAATGGCTACACCTTC.

This clonotype was detected only a few times. The chain joins TRBV7-9 to TRBJ2-7; 7 bases match TRBD1. Germline CDR1 is SEHNR and CDR2 is FQNEAQ (reference sequence). The CDR3 loop spans 13 amino acids. V trimming: 9 bases; J trimming: 3 bases; junction bases outside the gene matches: 8. The CDR3 protein is CASSDRALYEQYF. The CDR3 bases are TGTGCCAGTTCAGACAGGGCCCTCTACGAGCAGTACTTC. The variable domain in full, completed from reference TRBV7-9 and TRBJ2-7, reads DTGVSQNPRHKITKRGQNVTFRCDPISEHNRLYWYRQTLGQGPEFLTYFQNEAQLEKSRLLSDRFSAERPKGSFSTLEIQRTEQGDSAMYLCASSDRALYEQYFGPGTRLTVT.

This clonotype was seen repeatedly, ten times or more. The chain is built from TRBV12-3 or TRBV12-4 and TRBJ2-5; D is perhaps TRBD2 (6 bases). The CDR3 runs 13 residues. Deletions cut 5 bases from V and 1 base from J, with 8 bases between. The CDR3 DNA reads as TGTGCCAGCAGTCGTAGCGGCCAAGAGACCCAGTACTTC. The encoded protein is CASSRSGQETQYF.

V gene TRBV20-1 combines with J gene TRBJ1-2; D not resolved. Trimming cost V 0 bases and J 4 bases, with 9 bases left between them. Germline V CDR1 and CDR2: DFQATT, SNEGSKA (reference sequence). CDR3 size: 13 residues. The CDR3, as DNA: TGCAGTGCTAGAGATTGGGCCGTCTATGGCTACACCTTC. It specifies CSARDWAVYGYTF.

This clonotype has ten or more counts. This sequence joins TRBV29-1 and TRBJ1-2; D gene uncertain. The CDR3 consists of 11 residues. Germline-derived CDR1 and CDR2 are SQVTM and ANQGSEA. V lost 8 bases, J lost 2 bases, and 9 bases lay in between. The CDR3 reads CSTGVNYGYTF. DNA of the CDR3: TGCAGCACGGGAGTAAACTATGGCTACACCTTC.

This clonotype was recorded at least ten times. The chain links TRBV28 to TRBJ1-5, with no clear D. V dropped 6 bases and J dropped 0 bases, with 12 bases sitting between them. CDR3 length equals 15 residues. The germline CDR1 and CDR2 sequences are MDHEN and SYDVKM. The CDR3 region has the DNA TGTGCCAGCAGGAAGTTCCTGAATAGCAATCAGCCCCAGCATTTT. Its protein is CASRKFLNSNQPQHF. Supplemented by reference TRBV28 and TRBJ1-5, the full variable domain reads DVKVTQSSRYLVKRTGEKVFLECVQDMDHENMFWYRQDPGLGLRLIYFSYDVKMKEKGDIPEGYSVSREKKERFSLILESASTNQTSMYLCASRKFLNSNQPQHFGDGTRLSIL.

This clonotype was counted at least ten times. This chain uses TRBV4-2 with TRBJ1-2; D unresolved. The CDR3 loop spans 13 amino acids. Germline V lookup: CDR1 LGHNA, CDR2 YNFKEQ. V was pared by 3 bases and J by 0 bases, with 5 bases between. CDR3 residues: CASSHLSNYGYTF. The CDR3 coding sequence is TGTGCCAGCAGCCATTTATCTAACTATGGCTACACCTTC.

This clonotype was seen ten or more times. The V and J genes are TRBV27 and TRBJ2-1; 8 bases agree with TRBD1. The CDR3 runs to 15 residues. J gave up 6 bases and V 6 bases, and 10 bases lay outside the gene matches. Germline CDR1 reads MNHEY; CDR2 reads SMNVEV (reference sequence). The DNA of the CDR3 is TGTGCCAGCAGCCCCACCCAAACAGGGGGCAATGAGCAGTTCTTC. Translation gives CASSPTQTGGNEQFF.

This chain connects TRBV4-3 to TRBJ1-2, with TRBD1 matching 7 bases. CDR1 is LGHNA, CDR2 YSLEER, per germline. The CDR3 has 15 amino acids. Trimming took 1 base from V and 2 from J; bases not matched to a gene: 4. This CDR3 is CASSQVWDRNYGYTF. The CDR3 DNA follows: TGCGCCAGCAGCCAAGTTTGGGACAGAAACTATGGCTACACCTTC.

This clonotype appeared many times. The V call is TRBV12-3 or TRBV12-4, the J call TRBJ2-7; TRBD1 agrees at 12 bases. This CDR3 has 13 residues. After removal of 7 bases from V and 7 bases from J, the junction contained 5 bases not matched to a gene. The CDR3 DNA sequence: TGTGCCAGCACCGGGACAGGGGGCTTAGAGCAGTACTTC. Translating it yields CASTGTGGLEQYF.

The chain is built from TRBV4-2 and TRBJ2-2; 9 bases align to TRBD2. Trimming at V came to 4 bases and at J to 7 bases, leaving 22 bases not matched to a gene. The CDR3 is made up of 20 amino acids. Germline loops: CDR1 LGHNA, CDR2 YNFKEQ. CDR3 DNA sequence: TGTGCCAGCAGCCTGATAGCCGGGACTAGCCTTGGTCCTCTGAACGGGGAGCTGTTTTTT. It encodes CASSLIAGTSLGPLNGELFF.

The table lists this clonotype with many counts. The chain employs TRBV11-2 and TRBJ2-1; D is ambiguous. Germline lookup yields CDR1 SGHAT and CDR2 FQNNGV. The V end was cut by 1 base, the J end by 5 bases, with 3 bases between. There are 12 residues in the CDR3. The CDR3 DNA reads as TGTGCCAGCAGCTTAGCGCACAATGAGCAGTTCTTC. Translation: CASSLAHNEQFF.

This clonotype was counted many times. The chain has TRBV28 and TRBJ1-1; D not resolved. V lost 4 bases, J lost 1 base, and 7 bases lay in between. CDR3 length: 13 residues. Germline V gene lookup returns CDR1 MDHEN and CDR2 SYDVKM. In DNA, the CDR3 is TGTGCCAGCAGTTACCACGGGAACACTGAAGCTTTCTTT. Residues: CASSYHGNTEAFF.

The chain employs TRBV27 and TRBJ1-5; the D is unclear. In germline, CDR1 is MNHEY, CDR2 SMNVEV (reference sequence). V was cut by 10 bases and J by 4 bases, with 14 bases left in between. The CDR3 totals 13 residues. CDR3 sequence: CAINEPFNQPQHF. In DNA form, the CDR3 reads TGTGCCATTAACGAACCGTTTAATCAGCCCCAGCATTTT.

This clonotype was detected a few times. CDR3 sequence: CATSTPWTGGEQYF. The CDR3 DNA reads as TGTGCCACCAGCACCCCCTGGACAGGGGGCGAGCAGTACTTC. The J gene is TRBJ2-7, the V gene TRBV24-1; 10 bases are a match to TRBD1. Germline V gene data show CDR1 as KGHDR and CDR2 as SFDVKD. V lost 7 bases to trimming and J lost 6 bases; unmatched junction nucleotides: 8. CDR3 length equals 14 residues.

This clonotype was found a few times. The rearrangement joins TRBV7-2 to TRBJ2-3; no clear D. Germline V gives CDR1 SGHTA, CDR2 FQGNSA. This CDR3 region has 18 residues. V was cut by 0 bases and J by 0 bases, with 16 bases left in between. The CDR3 here is CASSLAPLYYSSTDTQYF. DNA for the CDR3: TGTGCCAGCAGCTTAGCCCCCCTCTACTACTCTAGCACAGATACGCAGTATTTT.

This clonotype was counted at least ten times. The chain combines TRBV28 with TRBJ2-5; possibly TRBD1 or TRBD2 for D (6 bases each). The CDR3 totals 14 residues. V lost 3 bases to trimming and J lost 2 bases, with 10 bases between them. The V gene's germline CDR1 is MDHEN and CDR2 SYDVKM. The CDR3: CASSFLGGQETQYF. In nucleotides, the CDR3 is TGTGCCAGCAGTTTTTTAGGGGGGCAAGAGACCCAGTACTTC.

The gene calls are TRBV7-9 and TRBJ2-7; the match to TRBD2 covers 8 bases. The V gene's germline CDR1 is SEHNR and CDR2 FQNEAQ (reference sequence). V trimming: 2 bases; J trimming: 5 bases; junction bases outside the gene matches: 8. The CDR3 is 15 amino acids. In DNA, the CDR3 is TGTGCCAGCAGCTTATCAGCGGGAGACAGGAACGAGCAGTACTTC. Translated: CASSLSAGDRNEQYF.

The V gene is TRBV7-9, the J gene TRBJ2-1, with 7 bases identical to TRBD2. Germline CDR1 is SEHNR and CDR2 is FQNEAQ (reference sequence). The J segment lost 3 bases and the V segment lost 10 bases, leaving 18 bases of the junction unmatched. This CDR3 has 17 amino acids. CDR3 in DNA: TGTGCCATCGGCTCCGGGCTTCGGGAGGCTGTCTACAATGAGCAGTTCTTC. Protein: CAIGSGLREAVYNEQFF.

In its sample, this clonotype was seen a few times. This chain uses TRBV4-1 with TRBJ2-3, with D tentatively TRBD1 or TRBD2 (6 bases each). The CDR3 extends over 20 amino acids. Between the trimmed V and J ends, which lost 2 bases and 2 bases, there was a span of 26 bases. CDR1 is MGHRA and CDR2 is YSYEKL in the germline V gene. CDR3 in DNA: TGCGCCAGCAGCCAATACAGTAATATGAGGCGAGGGGGGCACACAGATACGCAGTATTTT. Amino acid sequence: CASSQYSNMRRGGHTDTQYF.

The table lists this clonotype with many counts. The chain employs TRBV20-1 and TRBJ2-7; 12 bases are a match to TRBD2. V lost 7 bases to trimming and J lost 5 bases; unmatched junction nucleotides: 9. The germline gives CDR1 DFQATT, CDR2 SNEGSKA (reference sequence). This CDR3 has 14 amino acids. CDR3 sequence (DNA): TGCAGTGTTATTCTAGCGGGAGGGCCAGACGAGCAGTACTTC. Translation gives CSVILAGGPDEQYF.

This clonotype came up many times. For the CDR3, the DNA is TGTGCCACCAGTGACTCCGCCGGGCCATTAAAGGAGACAGATACGCAGTATTTT. It is translated as CATSDSAGPLKETDTQYF. The chain is built from TRBV24-1 and TRBJ2-3; D unclear. The V and J ends lost 4 bases and 3 bases respectively, with 22 bases between them. Germline V lookup: CDR1 KGHDR, CDR2 SFDVKD. The CDR3 has 18 amino acids.

This clonotype was counted between two and nine times. The V call is TRBV6-1, the J call TRBJ2-2, with TRBD1 as a possible D gene (6 bases). With 6 bases removed from V and 1 base from J, the gap between germline ends came to 12 bases. CDR1 MNHNS and CDR2 SASEGT come from the germline V gene. CDR3 length: 15 amino acids. CDR3 sequence (DNA): TGTGCCAGCAGGCTGACAGGCTTGAACACCGGGGAGCTGTTTTTT. Its protein product is CASRLTGLNTGELFF.

In this sample, this clonotype turned up many times. The chain employs TRBV7-9 and TRBJ2-7, with 10 bases lining up with TRBD2. Germline assignment: CDR1 SEHNR and CDR2 FQNEAQ (reference sequence). Trimming at V came to 5 bases and at J to 2 bases, leaving 3 bases not matched to a gene. The CDR3 runs 14 residues. The CDR3 sequence is CASSHSGGPYEQYF. The CDR3 region has the DNA TGTGCCAGCAGCCATAGCGGGGGGCCCTACGAGCAGTACTTC.

This clonotype was counted only a few times. The gene calls are TRBV9 and TRBJ1-2, with D tentatively TRBD1 (6 bases). The germline V gene encodes CDR1 SGDLS and CDR2 YYNGEE. The V end was cut by 4 bases, the J end by 4 bases, with 14 bases between. CDR3 length equals 14 residues. The CDR3 DNA reads as TGTGCCAGCAGCCCCCCGGGGGCGGCCTATGGCTACACCTTC. Translated: CASSPPGAAYGYTF.

The chain is built from TRBV2 and TRBJ2-1; 9 nucleotides align to TRBD2. The V gene's germline CDR1 is SNHLY and CDR2 FYNNEI. J gave up 0 bases and V 10 bases, and 16 bases lay outside the gene matches. The CDR3 runs to 18 residues. For the CDR3, the DNA is TGTGCCATCTGGACTAAGCGGGGGGCCAGGAGCTCCTACAATGAGCAGTTCTTC. This sequence encodes CAIWTKRGARSSYNEQFF.

The chain joins TRBV20-1 to TRBJ1-4, with no clear D. Trimming shortened V by 3 bases and J by 7 bases, and 15 bases separated the two germline ends. CDR1 and CDR2 (germline): DFQATT, SNEGSKA (reference sequence). The CDR3 covers 14 residues. The CDR3 loop is CSASWGKEGEKLFF. The CDR3 DNA sequence: TGCAGTGCTAGTTGGGGTAAAGAGGGTGAAAAACTGTTTTTT.